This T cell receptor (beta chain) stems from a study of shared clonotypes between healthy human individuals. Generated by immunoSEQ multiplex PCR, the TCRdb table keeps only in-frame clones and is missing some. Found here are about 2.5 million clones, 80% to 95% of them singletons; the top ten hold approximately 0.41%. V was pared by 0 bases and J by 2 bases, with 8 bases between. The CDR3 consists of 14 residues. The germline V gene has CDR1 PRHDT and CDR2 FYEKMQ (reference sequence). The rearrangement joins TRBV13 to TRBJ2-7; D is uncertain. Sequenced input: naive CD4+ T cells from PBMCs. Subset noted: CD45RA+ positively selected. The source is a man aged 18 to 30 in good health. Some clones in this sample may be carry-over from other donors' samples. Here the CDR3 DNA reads TGTGCCAGCAGCTTAGGCCGGATCACCTACGAGCAGTACTTC. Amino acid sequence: CASSLGRITYEQYF.